One and the same sample provided the 21 T cell receptor beta chains below, sequenced in a study of T cell responses to AZD1222 COVID-19 vaccine. Clones were read by immunoSEQ multiplex PCR, and TCRdb kept only the in-frame ones, dropping some. The sample lists about 92,000 clones; 88% were seen once. Specimen: peripheral blood, collected on day 0 of AZD1222 vaccination. These receptors originate from an adult in good health.

The V gene is TRBV27, the J gene TRBJ1-5; D is possibly TRBD1 (5 bases). V was cut by 5 bases and J by 7 bases, with 15 bases left in between. CDR1 MNHEY and CDR2 SMNVEV come from the germline V gene (reference sequence). The CDR3 covers 14 residues. The DNA for the CDR3 is TGTGCCAGCAGTAGGTGGGCAGGGCAGCAGCCCCAGCATTTT. Amino acids: CASSRWAGQQPQHF.

The rearrangement links TRBV7-8 to TRBJ2-7, with D unclear. V shed 2 bases and J shed 4 bases, with 6 bases lying between them. Germline V gives CDR1 SGHVS, CDR2 FQNEAQ. The CDR3 contains 12 residues. The DNA of the CDR3 is TGTGCCAGCAGCTTATCTAATTACGAGCAGTACTTC. It encodes CASSLSNYEQYF.

The chain has TRBV11-1 and TRBJ2-7, with D tentatively TRBD1 (7 bases). Trimming removed 5 bases at V and 3 bases at J, with 14 bases between. This CDR3 contains 14 residues. CDR1 is SGHAT, CDR2 FQDESV, per germline (reference sequence). The CDR3 nucleotides read TGTGCCAGCAGCCCTCGACAGGGACTCTACGAGCAGTACTTC. Protein: CASSPRQGLYEQYF.

This clone came up a few times. V and J are TRBV6-2 or TRBV6-3 and TRBJ2-7; 9 positions agree with TRBD2. CDR3 length equals 17 residues. Germline trimming cut 8 bases from V and 3 bases from J; bases unmatched to any gene: 17. Germline lookup yields CDR1 MNHEY and CDR2 SVGEGT. In DNA, the CDR3 is TGTGCCAGCGGTTTCATAGCGGGAGAGGGGGGCCTCTACGAGCAGTACTTC. It is translated as CASGFIAGEGGLYEQYF.

This chain joins TRBV28 and TRBJ2-1; D may correspond to TRBD1 or TRBD2 (5 bases each). In germline, CDR1 is MDHEN, CDR2 SYDVKM. Deletions cut 5 bases from V and 0 bases from J, with 17 bases between. The length of the CDR3 is 17 residues. The CDR3 protein is CASSPSGPVSSYNEQFF. CDR3 in DNA: TGTGCCAGCAGTCCCTCGGGACCTGTGAGCTCCTACAATGAGCAGTTCTTC.

This clone was seen only a few times. V is TRBV7-2 and J is TRBJ2-5, with D unclear. There are 15 residues in the CDR3. Germline-derived CDR1 and CDR2 are SGHTA and FQGNSA. Trimming removed 7 bases from V and 1 base from J, with 16 bases in between. In DNA, the CDR3 is TGTGCCAGCACCGTCACCTTCGTACCCCAAGAGACCCAGTACTTC. Amino acids: CASTVTFVPQETQYF.

The chain is built from TRBV7-2 and TRBJ2-7; 12 bases align to TRBD2. V lost 2 bases and J lost 2; bases outside the gene matches: 10. This CDR3 contains 18 residues. Germline CDR1 and CDR2: SGHTA and FQGNSA. The CDR3, as DNA: TGTGCCAGCAGCTTACCGGAATCGACTAGCGGGAGAGCCTACGAGCAGTACTTC. This gives the protein CASSLPESTSGRAYEQYF.

This chain joins TRBV7-9 and TRBJ2-3, with D perhaps assigned TRBD1 or TRBD2 (5 bases each). This CDR3 is 15 amino acids long. CDR1 and CDR2 (germline): SEHNR, FQNEAQ (reference sequence). Between the trimmed V and J ends, which lost 5 bases and 2 bases, there was a span of 14 bases. The CDR3 DNA sequence: TGTGCCAGCAGCCCCTTAGTTGGGACCACAGATACGCAGTATTTT. Protein sequence: CASSPLVGTTDTQYF.

J is TRBJ2-7 and V is TRBV6-1; D gene ambiguous. CDR1 and CDR2 from the germline V gene are MNHNS and SASEGT. This CDR3 is 15 amino acids long. The V and J ends lost 2 bases and 6 bases respectively, with 17 bases between them. CDR3: CASSESMGLISEQYF. The CDR3 DNA reads as TGTGCCAGCAGTGAATCGATGGGTCTGATCTCCGAGCAGTACTTC.

The V call is TRBV9, the J call TRBJ2-1; D might be TRBD2 (5 bases). With 0 bases removed from V and 5 bases from J, the gap between germline ends came to 9 bases. CDR1 is SGDLS, CDR2 YYNGEE, per germline. There are 14 residues in the CDR3. CDR3 DNA: TGTGCCAGCAGCGTAGGAGGCGGGCACAATGAGCAGTTCTTC. It is translated as CASSVGGGHNEQFF.

This clone appeared once. The chain has TRBV5-1 and TRBJ2-7, with D uncertain. Germline CDR1 reads SGHRS; CDR2 reads YFSETQ. This CDR3 contains 14 residues. Trimming pared 0 bases from V and 0 bases from J, leaving 7 bases between. The CDR3 DNA reads TGCGCCAGCAGCTTGGGAGGCATCTCCTACGAGCAGTACTTC. This codes for CASSLGGISYEQYF. Filled out from reference TRBV5-1 and TRBJ2-7, the complete variable domain reads KAGVTQTPRYLIKTRGQQVTLSCSPISGHRSVSWYQQTPGQGLQFLFEYFSETQRNKGNFPGRFSGRQFSNSRSEMNVSTLELGDSALYLCASSLGGISYEQYFGPGTRLTVT.

The chain employs TRBV7-9 and TRBJ2-7; a weak D match, TRBD2 (5 bases). The CDR3 is made up of 14 amino acids. Germline CDR1 reads SEHNR; CDR2 reads FQNEAQ (reference sequence). Trimming pared 4 bases from V and 8 bases from J, leaving 18 bases between. CDR3: CASSSSGVAAQQYF. The DNA for the CDR3 is TGTGCCAGCAGCTCCAGCGGTGTTGCGGCTCAGCAGTACTTC.

For this clone: Other DNA sequences within the sample encode an identical CDR3. V usage is TRBV7-9 and J usage is TRBJ1-2; D perhaps matches TRBD1 (5 bases). CDR3 length: 12 residues. Trimming shortened V by 5 bases and J by 4 bases, and 8 bases separated the two germline ends. CDR1 is SEHNR, CDR2 FQNEAQ, per germline (reference sequence). This chain's CDR3 is CASSRDSYGYTF. In DNA, the CDR3 is TGTGCCAGCAGCCGAGACAGCTATGGCTACACCTTC.

As DNA, the CDR3 is TGTGCCAGCAGCCCCCTCGGGACAGCCTACAATGAGCAGTTCTTC. It yields the protein CASSPLGTAYNEQFF. The gene calls are TRBV7-9 and TRBJ2-1; 7 nucleotides match TRBD1. Per germline, CDR1 SEHNR and CDR2 FQNEAQ (reference sequence). Trimming cost V 5 bases and J 2 bases; bases outside gene matches: 6. CDR3 size: 15 residues.

This chain links TRBV28 with TRBJ1-2; 8 bases agree with TRBD1. The V gene end was trimmed by 2 bases and the J gene end by 4 bases; junction bases not matched to a gene: 6. CDR1 and CDR2 (germline): MDHEN, SYDVKM. The CDR3 runs to 15 residues. CDR3: CASSLGAGGAYGYTF. CDR3 bases: TGTGCCAGCAGTTTAGGCGCAGGGGGCGCCTATGGCTACACCTTC.

V is TRBV28 and J is TRBJ1-6; D might be TRBD1 (6 bases). CDR1 is MDHEN, CDR2 SYDVKM, per germline. The CDR3 has 13 residues. CDR3 sequence (DNA): TGTACCTCACAGGGCAGGGGTAATTCACCCCTCCACTTT. Translated, it gives CTSQGRGNSPLHF.

This clone was seen a single time. This chain links TRBV27 with TRBJ2-7; no reliable D call. The CDR3 has 13 residues. Trimming pared 1 base from V and 2 bases from J, leaving 6 bases between. CDR1 and CDR2 from the germline V gene are MNHEY and SMNVEV (reference sequence). The CDR3 DNA reads as TGTGCCAGCAGTTTATGGCCTCCCTACGAGCAGTACTTC. Residues: CASSLWPPYEQYF.

This clone appeared a single time. The V call is TRBV4-1, the J call TRBJ2-2; a possible D gene is TRBD1 (5 bases). The V end was cut by 4 bases, the J end by 7 bases, with 16 bases between. The V gene's germline CDR1 is MGHRA and CDR2 YSYEKL. CDR3 length: 15 amino acids. Here the CDR3 DNA reads TGCGCCAGCAGCCGGGGCTTTTGGATTGGCGGGGAGCTGTTTTTT. It codes for CASSRGFWIGGELFF.

This clone was detected once. The chain joins TRBV28 to TRBJ2-1; 10 nucleotides align to TRBD2. Germline V gene sequence: CDR1 MDHEN, CDR2 SYDVKM. With 1 base clipped from V and 6 bases from J, the junction kept 3 bases outside the gene matches. This CDR3 contains 15 residues. CDR3 sequence reads: CASSLLASGSNEQFF. CDR3 nucleotides: TGTGCCAGCAGTTTATTGGCTAGCGGGAGCAATGAGCAGTTCTTC.

The genes are TRBV7-3 and TRBJ2-3, with D maybe TRBD2 (5 bases). Deletions cut 0 bases from V and 0 bases from J, with 10 bases between. Germline CDR1 SGHTA, CDR2 FQGTGA. This CDR3 spans 16 amino acids. CDR3 sequence reads: CASSLTGRLSTDTQYF. Written as DNA, the CDR3 is TGTGCCAGCAGCTTAACCGGGCGACTAAGCACAGATACGCAGTATTTT.

In the case of this clone: Within the sample, other DNA sequences also encode this same CDR3. The rearrangement joins TRBV27 to TRBJ1-5; D may be TRBD1 (6 bases). Trimming left V 2 bases short and J 7 bases short, with 9 bases between. The germline V gene has CDR1 MNHEY and CDR2 SMNVEV (reference sequence). This CDR3 is built from 13 residues. As DNA, the CDR3 is TGTGCCAGCAGTTTAACAGGGAACCAGCCCCAGCATTTT. Encoded protein: CASSLTGNQPQHF.